This T cell receptor (beta chain) was captured in a study of blood T cell repertoires in COVID-19. Study background: Samples came from the United States, Italy and Spain, spanning acute and convalescent COVID-19. T cells, B-cell-depleted T cells, or PBMCs supplied cDNA or gDNA.

Authors' methods: Nucleated cell counts were estimated from reference gene primer amplification. Profiled with immunoSEQ multiplex PCR; TCRdb holds only in-frame clones, not every one. That table furnishes V, J and clone size, whereas the DNA furnished D and trimming. The sample has some 150,000 clones; over 70% are singletons. Sequencing was carried out using peripheral blood. This TCR was recovered from a man in his fifties or sixties who had recovered from COVID-19.

The CDR3 DNA sequence: TGTGCCAGCAGTCGCACAGGGGGCGCCTATGGCTACACCTTC. Translating gives CASSRTGGAYGYTF. This chain uses TRBV6-5 with TRBJ1-2; 9 nucleotides line up with TRBD1. The germline CDR1 and CDR2 sequences are MNHEY and SVGAGI. Trimming took 5 bases from V and 4 from J; bases not matched to a gene: 5. This CDR3 has 14 amino acids.